The present T cell receptor (beta chain) was sequenced within a study of T cell changes during pregnancy in multiple sclerosis. In its sample, this clone was seen a few times. Germline V gene sequence: CDR1 MNHEY, CDR2 SMNVEV (reference sequence). The CDR3 totals 14 residues. V lost 2 bases and J lost 2; bases outside the gene matches: 2. Some clones are missing from TCRdb's copy, which holds only in-frame ones; the method was immunoSEQ multiplex PCR. The sample lists about 59,000 clones; roughly 92% were seen once. The sequenced sample was peripheral blood, obtained in the third trimester of pregnancy. V is TRBV27 and J is TRBJ2-7; 8 positions agree with TRBD1. This clonotype was obtained from a female donor in good health, enrolled as a control in a pregnancy study. CDR3 amino acids: CASSLGTGAYEQYF. Here the CDR3 DNA reads TGTGCCAGCAGTTTAGGGACAGGCGCCTACGAGCAGTACTTC.